The 11 T cell receptor beta chains below all came from one sample that was sequenced in a study of blood T cell repertoires in COVID-19. Measured with immunoSEQ multiplex PCR; TCRdb has only the in-frame clones, and not every one. The data hold 200,000 to 250,000 clones, with roughly 92% observed a single time. Sequencing was performed on peripheral blood. These receptors were collected from a man aged 60 to 69 with COVID-19, enrolled during active disease.

The CDR3 bases are TGTGCCAGCAGCCCCTATGGACAGGCCCAAGCGGAGGGCTACACCTTC. The encoded protein is CASSPYGQAQAEGYTF. This rearrangement joins TRBV7-9 to TRBJ1-2; TRBD1 matches 7 bases. This CDR3 is built from 16 residues. V dropped 5 bases and J dropped 8; count of bases not matched to a gene: 17. Germline lookup yields CDR1 SEHNR and CDR2 FQNEAQ (reference sequence).

The V and J genes are TRBV5-4 and TRBJ2-1; the match to TRBD1 covers 7 bases. CDR1 and CDR2 from the germline V gene are SGHNT and YYREEE (reference sequence). J was trimmed by 8 bases and V by 3 bases; bases with no gene match: 11. CDR3 size: 15 residues. The CDR3: CASSSGQNRIDEQFF. The CDR3 nucleotides are TGTGCCAGCAGCTCGGGACAGAACCGGATCGATGAGCAGTTCTTC.

V usage is TRBV10-2 and J usage is TRBJ2-7; maybe TRBD2 (6 bases). CDR1 and CDR2 from the germline V gene are WSHSY and SAAADI. The ends were cut back, 10 bases at V and 0 bases at J, with 16 bases in the middle. This CDR3 has 14 amino acids. The CDR3, as DNA: TGCGCCACGGCGTGGGACGGGAGCTCCTACGAGCAGTACTTC. Translating it yields CATAWDGSSYEQYF.

This rearrangement joins TRBV14 to TRBJ2-7, with a possible D match to TRBD2 (5 bases). The CDR3 has 18 amino acids. Germline CDR1 and CDR2: SGHDN and FVKESK. V was clipped by 4 bases and J by 4 bases, with 26 bases between them. CDR3 residues: CASSPLEVPPRSLYEQYF. The CDR3 bases are TGTGCCAGCAGCCCGTTGGAGGTACCCCCACGTTCATTGTACGAGCAGTACTTC.

The chain is built from TRBV5-1 and TRBJ2-1; TRBD1 matches 8 bases. The CDR3 runs to 15 residues. V lost 2 bases and J lost 6; bases outside the gene matches: 7. Germline loops: CDR1 SGHRS, CDR2 YFSETQ. The CDR3 DNA reads TGCGCCAGCAGCTTTACAGGGGGAGTGGGCAATGAGCAGTTCTTC. The encoded protein is CASSFTGGVGNEQFF.

The chain carries TRBV28 and TRBJ1-5; TRBD1 might be the D (5 bases). Trimming left V 0 bases short and J 3 bases short, with 12 bases between. CDR3 length: 16 amino acids. Germline V CDR1 and CDR2: MDHEN, SYDVKM. Written as DNA, the CDR3 is TGTGCCAGCAGTTTATGGCAGGGTGTGGACAATCAGCCCCAGCATTTT. Its protein is CASSLWQGVDNQPQHF.

V and J are TRBV30 and TRBJ2-5, with D perhaps matching TRBD2 (6 bases). V was shortened by 4 bases and J by 0 bases, with 15 bases between the two germline ends. Germline CDR1 reads GTSNPN; CDR2 reads SVGIG (reference sequence). The CDR3 runs to 15 residues. The CDR3 is CAWNRPGLNQETQYF. Here the CDR3 DNA reads TGTGCCTGGAATAGACCGGGACTTAACCAAGAGACCCAGTACTTC.

This rearrangement joins TRBV11-2 to TRBJ2-5; 7 bases align to TRBD1. Germline values: CDR1 SGHAT, CDR2 FQNNGV. The CDR3 runs 15 residues. Trimming removed 6 bases from V and 5 bases from J; junction bases left unmatched: 12. The CDR3 region has the DNA TGTGCCAGCAGGCGACCGCACAGGGGAAAGGAGACCCAGTACTTC. It yields the protein CASRRPHRGKETQYF.

The rearrangement links TRBV9 to TRBJ2-1; 10 bases map to TRBD1. Germline loops: CDR1 SGDLS, CDR2 YYNGEE. The CDR3 runs 16 residues. Trimming at V came to 4 bases and at J to 0 bases, leaving 4 bases not matched to a gene. The CDR3: CASSLGQGSSYNEQFF. The CDR3 nucleotides read TGTGCCAGCAGCCTGGGACAGGGGAGCTCCTACAATGAGCAGTTCTTC.

This clone was recorded only once. This chain joins TRBV7-2 and TRBJ2-3, with D possibly being TRBD2 (5 bases). CDR1 SGHTA and CDR2 FQGNSA come from the germline V gene. The CDR3 sequence is 15 residues long. Trimming left V 3 bases short and J 1 base short, with 11 bases between. CDR3 bases: TGTGCCAGCAGCTTGGGCAGCGGACGCACAGATACGCAGTATTTT. This gives the protein CASSLGSGRTDTQYF.

The rearrangement links TRBV7-9 to TRBJ2-2; the D gene is possibly TRBD2 (6 bases). This CDR3 has 13 residues. Trimming cost V 6 bases and J 5 bases, with 10 bases left between them. CDR1 SEHNR and CDR2 FQNEAQ come from the germline V gene (reference sequence). CDR3 sequence: CASSRSGTGELFF. The CDR3 DNA is TGTGCCAGCAGTCGAAGCGGGACCGGGGAGCTGTTTTTT. Supplemented by reference TRBV7-9 and TRBJ2-2, the full variable domain reads DTGVSQNPRHKITKRGQNVTFRCDPISEHNRLYWYRQTLGQGPEFLTYFQNEAQLEKSRLLSDRFSAERPKGSFSTLEIQRTEQGDSAMYLCASSRSGTGELFFGEGSRLTVL.